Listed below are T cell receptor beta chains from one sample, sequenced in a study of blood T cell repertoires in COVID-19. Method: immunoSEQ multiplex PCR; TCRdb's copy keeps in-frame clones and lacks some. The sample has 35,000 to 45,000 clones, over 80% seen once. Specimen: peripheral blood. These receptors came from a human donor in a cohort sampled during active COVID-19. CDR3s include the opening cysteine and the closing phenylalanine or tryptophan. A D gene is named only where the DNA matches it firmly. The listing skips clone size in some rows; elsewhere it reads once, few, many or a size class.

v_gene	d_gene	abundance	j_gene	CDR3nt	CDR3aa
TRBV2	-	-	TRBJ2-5	TGTGCCAGCAGTGTCGAGGGGACCCAGTACTTC	CASSVEGTQYF
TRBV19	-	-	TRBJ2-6	TGTGCCAGTACCCCAGCCCCACAGGGTAGGGCCAACGTCCTGACTTTC	CASTPAPQGRANVLTF
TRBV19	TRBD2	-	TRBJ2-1	TGTGCCAGTATTCGGGGGGATGAGCAGTTCTTC	CASIRGDEQFF
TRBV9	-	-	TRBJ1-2	TGTGCCAGCAGCGTAGGGGCAGGGTCGAACTATGGCTACACCTTC	CASSVGAGSNYGYTF
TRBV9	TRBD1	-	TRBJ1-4	TGTGCCAGCAGCGTAGATACGGACAGGAGTAATGAAAAACTGTTTTTT	CASSVDTDRSNEKLFF
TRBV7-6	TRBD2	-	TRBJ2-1	TGTGCCAGCAGCTTAGGTGTAGCGGGGAGTTTGAATGAGCAGTTCTTC	CASSLGVAGSLNEQFF
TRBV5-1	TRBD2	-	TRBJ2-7	TGCGCCAGCAGCGGAGCGGGGGCCTACGAGCAGTACTTC	CASSGAGAYEQYF
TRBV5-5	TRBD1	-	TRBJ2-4	TGTGCCAGCAGCCTGACCTTGGGACAGGGGACCAAAAACATTCAGTACTTC	CASSLTLGQGTKNIQYF
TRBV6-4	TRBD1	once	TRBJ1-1	TGTGCCAGTCCGGGACAGTACACTGAAGCTTTCTTT	CASPGQYTEAFF
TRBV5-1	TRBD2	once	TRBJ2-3	TGCGCCAGCAGCCCCAAGCCCTATAGCGGGAGCCCCACAGATACGCAGTATTTT	CASSPKPYSGSPTDTQYF
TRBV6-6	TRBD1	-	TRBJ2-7	TGTGCCAGCAGGGGACAGGGGGGGAACGAGCAGTACTTC	CASRGQGGNEQYF
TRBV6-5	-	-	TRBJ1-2	TGTGCCAGCAGTTACTCTACCGGGGTCGGCTATGGCTACACCTTC	CASSYSTGVGYGYTF
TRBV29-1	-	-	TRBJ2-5	TGCAGCGTTGATCTGGGCTTTGAAGAGACCCAGTACTTC	CSVDLGFEETQYF
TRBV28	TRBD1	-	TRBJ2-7	TGTGCCAGCAGTTTAGGGTGGACAGGGGACTACGAGCAGTACTTC	CASSLGWTGDYEQYF
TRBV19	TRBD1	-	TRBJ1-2	TGTGCCAGTAGGCAGGGGGACTATGGCTACACCTTC	CASRQGDYGYTF
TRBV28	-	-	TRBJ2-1	TGTGCCAGCAGTTCCCAATTCGAGGAGCAGTTCTTC	CASSSQFEEQFF
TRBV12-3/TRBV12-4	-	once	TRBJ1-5	TGTGCCAGCAGTTCCCGGGACTTCCAGCCCCAGCATTTT	CASSSRDFQPQHF
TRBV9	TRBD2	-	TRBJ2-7	TGTGCCAGCAGCAGCACGGGGGGGCCCAACGAGCAGTACTTC	CASSSTGGPNEQYF
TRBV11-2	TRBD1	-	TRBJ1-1	TGTGCCAGCAGTACAGGGGTCAGCGCTGAAGCTTTCTTT	CASSTGVSAEAFF
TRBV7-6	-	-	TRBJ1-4	TGTGCCAGCAGCTTAGAGGGGCTGGCTAATGAAAAACTGTTTTTT	CASSLEGLANEKLFF
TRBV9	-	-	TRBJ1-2	TGTGCCAGCAGCCCTGGACAGACTAACTATGGCTACACCTTC	CASSPGQTNYGYTF
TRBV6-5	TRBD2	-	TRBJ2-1	TGTGCCAGCAGTTACGATTCAACGGGAGGTTACAATGAGCAGTTCTTC	CASSYDSTGGYNEQFF
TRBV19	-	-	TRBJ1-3	TGTGCCAGTAGTATTGGCGGAGGAACTGGAAACACCATATATTTT	CASSIGGGTGNTIYF
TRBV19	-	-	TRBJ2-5	TGTGCCAGTACCCACGACAGGTTTGGTAAAGAGACCCAGTACTTC	CASTHDRFGKETQYF
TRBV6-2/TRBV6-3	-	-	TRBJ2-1	TGTGCCAGCAGTTACCCTCCTCGGGAGCAGTTCTTC	CASSYPPREQFF
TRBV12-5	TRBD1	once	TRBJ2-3	TGTGCTAGTGGTCTGGGACAGGCAGAGGCAGATACGCAGTATTTT	CASGLGQAEADTQYF
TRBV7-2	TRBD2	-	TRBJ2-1	TGTGCCAGCAGCTTTCCTAGCGGGAGGAACAATGAGCAGTTCTTC	CASSFPSGRNNEQFF
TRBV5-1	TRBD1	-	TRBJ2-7	TGCGCCAGCAGCCCGGATGGACAGGTGGCCTACGAGCAGTACTTC	CASSPDGQVAYEQYF